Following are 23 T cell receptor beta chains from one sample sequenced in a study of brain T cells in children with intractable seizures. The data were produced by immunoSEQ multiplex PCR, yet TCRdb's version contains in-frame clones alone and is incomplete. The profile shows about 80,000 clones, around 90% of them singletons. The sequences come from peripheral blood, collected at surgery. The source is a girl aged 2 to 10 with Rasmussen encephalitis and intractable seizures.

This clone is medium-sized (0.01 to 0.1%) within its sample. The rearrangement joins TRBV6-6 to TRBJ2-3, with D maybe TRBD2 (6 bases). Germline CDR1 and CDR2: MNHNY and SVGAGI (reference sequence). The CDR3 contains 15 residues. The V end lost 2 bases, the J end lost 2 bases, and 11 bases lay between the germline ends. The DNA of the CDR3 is TGTGCCAGCAGTTACGCGGGGAGACCCACAGATACGCAGTATTTT. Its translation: CASSYAGRPTDTQYF.

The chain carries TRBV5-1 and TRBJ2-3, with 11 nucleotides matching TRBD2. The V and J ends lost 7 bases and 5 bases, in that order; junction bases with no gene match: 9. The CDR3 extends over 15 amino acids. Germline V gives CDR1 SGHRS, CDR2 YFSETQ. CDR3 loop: CASSRGLAGGDTQYF. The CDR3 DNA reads TGCGCCAGCTCCCGGGGGCTAGCGGGAGGAGATACGCAGTATTTT.

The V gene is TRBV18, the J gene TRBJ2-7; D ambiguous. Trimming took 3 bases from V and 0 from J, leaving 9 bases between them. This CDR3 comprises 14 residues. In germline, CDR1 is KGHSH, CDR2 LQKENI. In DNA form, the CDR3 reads TGTGCCAGCTCACCGTCGACGGACTCCTACGAGCAGTACTTC. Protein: CASSPSTDSYEQYF.

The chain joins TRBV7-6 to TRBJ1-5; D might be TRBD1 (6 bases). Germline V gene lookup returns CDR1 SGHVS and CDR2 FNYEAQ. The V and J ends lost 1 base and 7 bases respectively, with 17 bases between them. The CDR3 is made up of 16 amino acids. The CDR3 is CASSLEGGLGGQPQHF. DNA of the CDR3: TGTGCCAGCAGCTTAGAGGGGGGCTTGGGTGGGCAGCCCCAGCATTTT.

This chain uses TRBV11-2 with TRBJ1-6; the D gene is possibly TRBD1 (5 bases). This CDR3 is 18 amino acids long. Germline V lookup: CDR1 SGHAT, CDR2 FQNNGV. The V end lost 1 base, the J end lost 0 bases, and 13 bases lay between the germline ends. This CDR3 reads CASSLGLRGGSYNSPLHF. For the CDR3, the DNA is TGTGCCAGCAGCTTAGGGTTGCGGGGCGGCTCCTATAATTCACCCCTCCACTTT. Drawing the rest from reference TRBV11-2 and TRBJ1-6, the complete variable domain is EAGVAQSPRYKIIEKRQSVAFWCNPISGHATLYWYQQILGQGPKLLIQFQNNGVVDDSQLPKDRFSAERLKGVDSTLKIQPAKLEDSAVYLCASSLGLRGGSYNSPLHFGNGTRLTVT.

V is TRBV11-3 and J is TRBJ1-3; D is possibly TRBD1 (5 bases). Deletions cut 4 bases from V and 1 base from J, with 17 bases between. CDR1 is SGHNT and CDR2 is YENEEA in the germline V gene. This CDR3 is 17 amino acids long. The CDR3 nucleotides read TGTGCCAGCAGCTCTACAACAGGTTTCCTATCTGGAAACACCATATATTTT. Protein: CASSSTTGFLSGNTIYF.

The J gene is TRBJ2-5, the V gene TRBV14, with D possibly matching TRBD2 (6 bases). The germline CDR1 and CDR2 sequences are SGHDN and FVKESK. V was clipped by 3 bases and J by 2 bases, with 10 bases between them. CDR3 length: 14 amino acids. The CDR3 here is CASSHREVQETQYF. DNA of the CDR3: TGTGCCAGCAGCCACAGGGAGGTGCAAGAGACCCAGTACTTC. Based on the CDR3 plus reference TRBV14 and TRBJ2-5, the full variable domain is EAGVTQFPSHSVIEKGQTVTLRCDPISGHDNLYWYRRVMGKEIKFLLHFVKESKQDESGMPNNRFLAERTGGTYSTLKVQPAELEDSGVYFCASSHREVQETQYFGPGTRLLVL.

The CDR3 DNA reads TGTGCCACCAGTGATGGGGGGGAGACTGAAGCTTTCTTT. It encodes CATSDGGETEAFF. The chain couples TRBV24-1 to TRBJ1-1; TRBD1 is a possible D gene (5 bases). The CDR3 is 13 residues long. V lost 3 bases to trimming and J lost 5 bases, with 9 bases between them. The V gene's germline CDR1 is KGHDR and CDR2 SFDVKD.

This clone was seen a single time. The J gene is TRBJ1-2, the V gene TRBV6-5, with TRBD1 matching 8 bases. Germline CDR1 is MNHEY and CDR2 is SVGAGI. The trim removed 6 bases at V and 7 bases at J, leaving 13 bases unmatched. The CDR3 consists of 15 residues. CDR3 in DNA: TGTGCCAGCAGACCAGGAGTCAGGGGGCAGGGTGGCTACACCTTC. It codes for CASRPGVRGQGGYTF.

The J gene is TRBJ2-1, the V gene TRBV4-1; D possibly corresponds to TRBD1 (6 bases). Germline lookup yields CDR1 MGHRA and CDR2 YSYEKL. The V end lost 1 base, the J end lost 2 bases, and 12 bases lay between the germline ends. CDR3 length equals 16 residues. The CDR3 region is CASSQVPGDTYNEQFF. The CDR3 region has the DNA TGCGCCAGCAGCCAAGTACCAGGGGACACCTACAATGAGCAGTTCTTC.

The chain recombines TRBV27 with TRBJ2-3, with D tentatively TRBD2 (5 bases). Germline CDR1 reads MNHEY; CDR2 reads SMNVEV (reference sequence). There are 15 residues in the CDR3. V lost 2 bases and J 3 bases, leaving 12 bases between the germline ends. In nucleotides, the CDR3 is TGTGCCAGCAGTTTAAGCCTAGCTGGAACAGATACGCAGTATTTT. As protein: CASSLSLAGTDTQYF.

In DNA, the CDR3 is TGTGCCAGCAGCTGGGGGCTAGGGAACACCGGGGAGCTGTTTTTT. It translates to CASSWGLGNTGELFF. The chain employs TRBV11-2 and TRBJ2-2; D might be TRBD1 (6 bases). V lost 4 bases and J 1 base, leaving 10 bases between the germline ends. The CDR3 runs to 15 residues. Germline V gene data show CDR1 as SGHAT and CDR2 as FQNNGV.

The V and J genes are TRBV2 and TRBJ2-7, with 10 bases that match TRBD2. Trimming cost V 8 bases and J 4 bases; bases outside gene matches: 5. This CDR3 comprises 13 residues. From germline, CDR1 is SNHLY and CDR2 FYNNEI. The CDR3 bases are TGTGCCAGCGGTTATAGCGGGGGGTACGAGCAGTACTTC. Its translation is CASGYSGGYEQYF. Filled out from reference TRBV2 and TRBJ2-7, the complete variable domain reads EPEVTQTPSHQVTQMGQEVILRCVPISNHLYFYWYRQILGQKVEFLVSFYNNEISEKSEIFDDQFSVERPDGSNFTLKIRSTKLEDSAMYFCASGYSGGYEQYFGPGTRLTVT.

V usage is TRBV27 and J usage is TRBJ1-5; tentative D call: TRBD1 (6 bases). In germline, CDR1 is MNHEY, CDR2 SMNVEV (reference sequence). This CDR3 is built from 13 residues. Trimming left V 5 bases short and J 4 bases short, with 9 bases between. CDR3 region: CASSKGVNQPQHF. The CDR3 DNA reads TGTGCCAGCAGTAAGGGGGTTAATCAGCCCCAGCATTTT.

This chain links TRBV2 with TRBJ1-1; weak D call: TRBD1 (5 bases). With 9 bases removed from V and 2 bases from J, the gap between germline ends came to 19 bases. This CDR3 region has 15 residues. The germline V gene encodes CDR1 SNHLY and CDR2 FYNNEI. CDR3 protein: CARSTRGSGNTEAFF. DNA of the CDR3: TGTGCCAGGAGTACGAGGGGATCGGGAAACACTGAAGCTTTCTTT.

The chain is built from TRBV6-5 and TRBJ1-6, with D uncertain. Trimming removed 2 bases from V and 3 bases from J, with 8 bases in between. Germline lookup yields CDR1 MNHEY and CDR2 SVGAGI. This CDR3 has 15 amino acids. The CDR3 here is CASSYRDFYNSPLHF. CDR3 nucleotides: TGTGCCAGCAGTTACAGGGATTTCTATAATTCACCCCTCCACTTT.

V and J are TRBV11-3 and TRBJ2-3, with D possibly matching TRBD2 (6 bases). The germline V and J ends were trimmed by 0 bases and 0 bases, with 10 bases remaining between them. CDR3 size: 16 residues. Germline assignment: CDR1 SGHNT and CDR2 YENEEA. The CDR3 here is CASSLDSGGSTDTQYF. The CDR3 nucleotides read TGTGCCAGCAGCTTAGACAGTGGAGGGAGCACAGATACGCAGTATTTT. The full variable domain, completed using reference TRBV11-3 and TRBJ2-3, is EAGVVQSPRYKIIEKKQPVAFWCNPISGHNTLYWYLQNLGQGPELLIRYENEEAVDDSQLPKDRFSAERLKGVDSTLKIQPAELGDSAVYLCASSLDSGGSTDTQYFGPGTRLTVL.

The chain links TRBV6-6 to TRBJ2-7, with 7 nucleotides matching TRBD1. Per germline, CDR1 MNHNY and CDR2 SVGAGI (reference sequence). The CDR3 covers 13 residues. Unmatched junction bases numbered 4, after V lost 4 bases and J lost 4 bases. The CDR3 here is CASSSRDSYEQYF. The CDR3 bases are TGTGCCAGCAGTTCCCGGGACAGTTACGAGCAGTACTTC.

The CDR3 loop is CASSLTGQGEHNRYGYTF. The CDR3 DNA reads as TGTGCCAGCAGCTTAACCGGACAGGGGGAGCATAACCGCTATGGCTACACCTTC. The genes are TRBV7-9 and TRBJ1-2; the match to TRBD1 covers 10 bases. With V trimmed by 2 bases and J by 4 bases, 13 bases remained unmatched. Germline assignment: CDR1 SEHNR and CDR2 FQNEAQ (reference sequence). The CDR3 extends over 18 amino acids.

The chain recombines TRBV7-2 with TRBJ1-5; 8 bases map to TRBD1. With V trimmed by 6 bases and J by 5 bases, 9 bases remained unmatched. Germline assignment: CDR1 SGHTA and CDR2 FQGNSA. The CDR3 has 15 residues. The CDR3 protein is CASSEAGTGHQPQHF. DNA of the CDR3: TGTGCCAGCAGTGAAGCCGGGACAGGTCATCAGCCCCAGCATTTT.

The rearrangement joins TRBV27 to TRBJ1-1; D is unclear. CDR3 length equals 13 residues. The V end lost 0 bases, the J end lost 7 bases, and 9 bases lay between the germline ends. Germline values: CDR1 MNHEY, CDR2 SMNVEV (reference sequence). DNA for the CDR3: TGTGCCAGCAGTTTATCGCGTTCTCGTGAAGCTTTCTTT. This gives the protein CASSLSRSREAFF.

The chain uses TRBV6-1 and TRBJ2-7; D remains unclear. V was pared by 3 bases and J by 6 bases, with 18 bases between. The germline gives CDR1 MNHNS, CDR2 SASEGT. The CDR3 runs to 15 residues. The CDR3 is CASSETPLVLTEQYF. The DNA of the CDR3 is TGTGCCAGCAGTGAGACCCCCCTCGTCCTGACCGAGCAGTACTTC.

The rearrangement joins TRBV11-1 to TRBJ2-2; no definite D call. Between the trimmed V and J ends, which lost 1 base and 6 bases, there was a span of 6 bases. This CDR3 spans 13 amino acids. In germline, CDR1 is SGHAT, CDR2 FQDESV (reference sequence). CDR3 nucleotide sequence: TGTGCCAGCAGCTTAGACAGATCCGGGGAGCTGTTTTTT. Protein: CASSLDRSGELFF.